The rows below give T cell receptor beta chains drawn from one sample of a study of cytomegalovirus exposure and HLA in healthy donors. Assay: immunoSEQ multiplex PCR; the TCRdb copy retains only in-frame clones and omits some. Of about 130,000 clones listed, roughly 84% were seen once; the top ten hold roughly 1.2%. Sequences were obtained from PBMCs. These receptors came from a girl aged 2 to 10 in good health and CMV-seronegative. Both conserved end residues are part of each CDR3. Each record gives: CDR3 length, clone size, D gene, V gene, J gene, CDR3 protein, CDR3 DNA. The D gene is left open where the match is weak. Not all rows give a size; the values are once, few, many and, for expanded clones, a class.

len: 18
abundance: -
d_gene: TRBD1
v_gene: TRBV27
j_gene: TRBJ2-7
CDR3aa: CASSLSAARDRRYYEQYF
CDR3nt: TGTGCCAGCAGTTTATCGGCCGCCCGGGACAGGCGTTACTACGAGCAGTACTTC

len: 12
abundance: -
d_gene: -
v_gene: TRBV9
j_gene: TRBJ2-3
CDR3aa: CASSGGADTQYF
CDR3nt: TGTGCCAGCAGCGGAGGTGCAGATACGCAGTATTTT

len: 15
abundance: -
d_gene: TRBD2
v_gene: TRBV5-1
j_gene: TRBJ2-7
CDR3aa: CASSLTTSGIGEQYF
CDR3nt: TGCGCCAGCAGCTTGACGACTAGCGGGATAGGCGAGCAGTACTTC

len: 15
abundance: once
d_gene: TRBD1
v_gene: TRBV7-3
j_gene: TRBJ2-2
CDR3aa: CASTLGTGGTGELFF
CDR3nt: TGTGCCAGCACCTTGGGGACAGGGGGGACCGGGGAGCTGTTTTTT

len: 14
abundance: few
d_gene: -
v_gene: TRBV6-5
j_gene: TRBJ2-1
CDR3aa: CASTAGSPYNEQFF
CDR3nt: TGTGCCAGCACTGCCGGGAGTCCCTACAATGAGCAGTTCTTC

len: 13
abundance: once
d_gene: -
v_gene: TRBV4-2
j_gene: TRBJ2-5
CDR3aa: CASSPDRRETQYF
CDR3nt: TGTGCCAGCAGCCCCGACAGGCGGGAGACCCAGTACTTC

len: 16
abundance: -
d_gene: TRBD1
v_gene: TRBV7-2
j_gene: TRBJ2-2
CDR3aa: CASSSNGQANTGELFF
CDR3nt: TGTGCCAGCAGCTCAAACGGACAGGCTAACACCGGGGAGCTGTTTTTT

len: 14
abundance: -
d_gene: -
v_gene: TRBV29-1
j_gene: TRBJ2-1
CDR3aa: CSVAPFTTYNEQFF
CDR3nt: TGCAGCGTTGCGCCGTTTACTACCTACAATGAGCAGTTCTTC

len: 14
abundance: -
d_gene: -
v_gene: TRBV19
j_gene: TRBJ2-7
CDR3aa: CASSRSRQSYEQYF
CDR3nt: TGTGCCAGTAGTCGCTCACGACAGAGCTACGAGCAGTACTTC

len: 16
abundance: -
d_gene: TRBD2
v_gene: TRBV5-1
j_gene: TRBJ2-5
CDR3aa: CASSVGLALERETQYF
CDR3nt: TGCGCCAGCAGCGTGGGACTAGCGTTAGAGCGGGAGACCCAGTACTTC

len: 15
abundance: -
d_gene: -
v_gene: TRBV10-3
j_gene: TRBJ2-1
CDR3aa: CAISVRAPPDNGQFF
CDR3nt: TGTGCCATCAGTGTCAGGGCTCCACCAGACAATGGGCAGTTCTTC

len: 15
abundance: -
d_gene: TRBD2
v_gene: TRBV19
j_gene: TRBJ2-1
CDR3aa: CASSIGTRRGGGQFF
CDR3nt: TGTGCCAGTAGTATAGGGACTAGACGTGGAGGTGGGCAGTTCTTC

len: 15
abundance: -
d_gene: TRBD2
v_gene: TRBV10-3
j_gene: TRBJ2-3
CDR3aa: CAISLAGGRTDTQYF
CDR3nt: TGTGCCATCAGTCTAGCGGGGGGTCGCACAGATACGCAGTATTTT

len: 15
abundance: -
d_gene: -
v_gene: TRBV5-1
j_gene: TRBJ2-6
CDR3aa: CASSLHFSGANVLTF
CDR3nt: TGCGCCAGCAGCCTGCACTTCTCTGGGGCCAACGTCCTGACTTTC

len: 14
abundance: -
d_gene: TRBD1
v_gene: TRBV2
j_gene: TRBJ1-3
CDR3aa: CASRDRGNGNTIYF
CDR3nt: TGTGCCAGCAGGGACAGGGGGAATGGAAACACCATATATTTT

len: 12
abundance: -
d_gene: -
v_gene: TRBV29-1
j_gene: TRBJ2-7
CDR3aa: CSVGGQTYEQYF
CDR3nt: TGCAGCGTGGGGGGACAGACCTACGAGCAGTACTTC

len: 15
abundance: few
d_gene: TRBD1
v_gene: TRBV5-1
j_gene: TRBJ1-1
CDR3aa: CASSPDRGMNTEAFF
CDR3nt: TGCGCCAGCAGCCCGGACAGGGGAATGAACACTGAAGCTTTCTTT

len: 16
abundance: -
d_gene: TRBD1
v_gene: TRBV11-2
j_gene: TRBJ1-5
CDR3aa: CASSLEGQGTNQPQHF
CDR3nt: TGTGCCAGCAGCTTAGAGGGACAGGGAACCAATCAGCCCCAGCATTTT

len: 15
abundance: few
d_gene: -
v_gene: TRBV4-1
j_gene: TRBJ2-1
CDR3aa: CASSQEYPGYNEQFF
CDR3nt: TGCGCCAGCAGCCAAGAGTATCCGGGTTACAATGAGCAGTTCTTC

len: 13
abundance: -
d_gene: -
v_gene: TRBV6-5
j_gene: TRBJ1-1
CDR3aa: CASSPTWRAEAFF
CDR3nt: TGTGCCAGCAGTCCAACCTGGCGGGCTGAAGCTTTCTTT

len: 15
abundance: -
d_gene: TRBD1
v_gene: TRBV7-2
j_gene: TRBJ1-2
CDR3aa: CASSPWTGTNYGYTF
CDR3nt: TGTGCCAGCAGCCCGTGGACAGGGACCAACTATGGCTACACCTTC

len: 17
abundance: -
d_gene: TRBD2
v_gene: TRBV4-1
j_gene: TRBJ2-3
CDR3aa: CASSQEASGGAADTQYF
CDR3nt: TGCGCCAGCAGCCAAGAAGCTAGCGGGGGGGCAGCGGATACGCAGTATTTT

len: 15
abundance: -
d_gene: TRBD1
v_gene: TRBV11-2
j_gene: TRBJ2-7
CDR3aa: CASSPRGSGGGEQYF
CDR3nt: TGTGCCAGCAGTCCCAGAGGTTCAGGGGGCGGCGAGCAGTACTTC

len: 15
abundance: -
d_gene: -
v_gene: TRBV6-1
j_gene: TRBJ1-3
CDR3aa: CASSEGSGQGNTIYF
CDR3nt: TGTGCCAGCAGTGAAGGGAGCGGTCAGGGAAACACCATATATTTT

len: 16
abundance: -
d_gene: -
v_gene: TRBV6-6
j_gene: TRBJ1-3
CDR3aa: CASSYSGGRSGNTIYF
CDR3nt: TGTGCCAGCAGTTATAGCGGAGGGCGTTCTGGAAACACCATATATTTT

len: 15
abundance: -
d_gene: -
v_gene: TRBV7-2
j_gene: TRBJ2-5
CDR3aa: CASSILRDYQETQYF
CDR3nt: TGTGCCAGCAGCATTCTCCGGGACTACCAAGAGACCCAGTACTTC

len: 15
abundance: few
d_gene: -
v_gene: TRBV28
j_gene: TRBJ1-3
CDR3aa: CASSQRRSSGNTIYF
CDR3nt: TGTGCCAGCAGCCAGAGACGGAGCTCTGGAAACACCATATATTTT

len: 15
abundance: -
d_gene: TRBD1
v_gene: TRBV27
j_gene: TRBJ1-1
CDR3aa: CASSEDRAGNTEAFF
CDR3nt: TGTGCCAGCAGTGAAGACAGGGCTGGGAACACTGAAGCTTTCTTT

len: 17
abundance: -
d_gene: TRBD2
v_gene: TRBV7-8
j_gene: TRBJ2-1
CDR3aa: CASSDRLAGETFNEQFF
CDR3nt: TGTGCCAGCAGCGACAGACTAGCGGGAGAGACCTTCAATGAGCAGTTCTTC

len: 14
abundance: -
d_gene: -
v_gene: TRBV25-1
j_gene: TRBJ2-5
CDR3aa: CASSDRGHQETQYF
CDR3nt: TGTGCCAGCAGTGACAGGGGACACCAAGAGACCCAGTACTTC

len: 14
abundance: -
d_gene: -
v_gene: TRBV30
j_gene: TRBJ1-2
CDR3aa: CAWSPLGPPYGYTF
CDR3nt: TGTGCCTGGAGCCCCCTGGGGCCGCCCTATGGCTACACCTTC

len: 15
abundance: -
d_gene: -
v_gene: TRBV2
j_gene: TRBJ2-2
CDR3aa: CASSRVQTGTGELFF
CDR3nt: TGTGCCAGCTCCCGGGTCCAGACAGGAACCGGGGAGCTGTTTTTT

len: 14
abundance: -
d_gene: -
v_gene: TRBV30
j_gene: TRBJ2-4
CDR3aa: CAWSSGMAKNIQYF
CDR3nt: TGTGCCTGGAGTTCGGGTATGGCCAAAAACATTCAGTACTTC

len: 16
abundance: -
d_gene: TRBD2
v_gene: TRBV7-9
j_gene: TRBJ2-7
CDR3aa: CASCITGGEGSYEQYF
CDR3nt: TGTGCCAGCTGTATCACGGGGGGGGAGGGATCCTACGAGCAGTACTTC

len: 15
abundance: few
d_gene: -
v_gene: TRBV6-6
j_gene: TRBJ1-2
CDR3aa: CASSYAPPGDYGYTF
CDR3nt: TGTGCCAGCAGTTACGCCCCCCCCGGGGACTATGGCTACACCTTC

len: 14
abundance: -
d_gene: -
v_gene: TRBV5-1
j_gene: TRBJ1-1
CDR3aa: CASSLDRENTGAFF
CDR3nt: TGCGCCAGCAGCTTGGACAGGGAGAACACTGGAGCTTTCTTT

len: 14
abundance: -
d_gene: -
v_gene: TRBV19
j_gene: TRBJ1-1
CDR3aa: CASAMTGVNTEAFF
CDR3nt: TGTGCCAGTGCCATGACAGGAGTGAACACTGAAGCTTTCTTT

len: 16
abundance: -
d_gene: -
v_gene: TRBV21-1
j_gene: TRBJ2-7
CDR3aa: CARIVRLGLANYEQYF
CDR3nt: TGTGCCAGGATTGTTCGCCTGGGACTAGCGAACTACGAGCAGTACTTC

len: 10
abundance: -
d_gene: TRBD2
v_gene: TRBV7-9
j_gene: TRBJ2-1
CDR3aa: CATGGTEQFF
CDR3nt: TGTGCCACGGGGGGGACTGAGCAGTTCTTC

len: 17
abundance: -
d_gene: TRBD2
v_gene: TRBV5-1
j_gene: TRBJ2-3
CDR3aa: CASSSGGGSTLTDTQYF
CDR3nt: TGCGCCAGCAGCTCCGGGGGGGGTTCCACCCTCACAGATACGCAGTATTTT

len: 14
abundance: once
d_gene: -
v_gene: TRBV4-1
j_gene: TRBJ2-7
CDR3aa: CASSQEWLAYEQYF
CDR3nt: TGCGCCAGCAGCCAAGAATGGTTAGCCTACGAGCAGTACTTC

len: 17
abundance: -
d_gene: TRBD1
v_gene: TRBV5-1
j_gene: TRBJ2-3
CDR3aa: CASSLVPGQGMTDTQYF
CDR3nt: TGCGCCAGCAGCTTGGTACCCGGACAGGGGATGACAGATACGCAGTATTTT